The subject of this entry is one T cell receptor (beta chain). Its antigen remains unidentified. Base-call qualities are not available, and no considerably larger clone is one nucleotide away. There are 14 amino acids in the CDR3, from cysteine to phenylalanine inclusive. The only DNA kept is the CDR3, 42 bases in frame from the first base. The germline V gene encodes CDR1 SGHTA and CDR2 FQGTGA. V trim: 5 bases; J trim: 4 bases; unmatched bases: 6. The entry originates in a study of control samples from healthy donors and cancer patients (dated by TCRdb to about 2020). To prepare the library, the immunoSEQ multiplex PCR assay was applied. TCRdb's version of the immuneACCESS table is confined to in-frame rearrangements and falls short of the full clone set. An unresolved V gene accounts for under half of the shortfall where checked; the remainder is of unknown origin. Counted in this sample were about 130,000 clones; roughly nine tenths of them appeared once. Jointly, the top ten make up roughly 1.9% of the sample.

The chain links TRBV7-3 with TRBJ1-2; 8 nucleotides in the junction match TRBD1. The sample consisted of blood. The TCR was taken from a man aged 18 to 30 in good health. The bases read TGTGCCAGCAGCCTTCCGGACAGGGCCTATGGCTACACCTTC. Translated, it gives CASSLPDRAYGYTF.